This T cell receptor beta chain came from a study of cytomegalovirus exposure and HLA in healthy donors. As for the study in general: Earlier results showed 90 million to 120 million unique TCR beta sequences derived from approximately 170 million T cells.

In the PCR, 60 Vbeta and 13 Jbeta primers were used. This table comes from immunoSEQ multiplex PCR, and its TCRdb copy is limited to in-frame clones, with some not included. Of 95,000 to 120,000 clones in the sample, around 66% were seen once. The CDR3 sequence is 15 residues long. The ends were cut back, 6 bases at V and 3 bases at J, with 17 bases in the middle. Per the germline V gene, CDR1 is ENHRY and CDR2 is SYGVKD. On this clone: Antigen specificity is unknown.

Regarding the study as a whole: There were several of the most significant clusters that appeared linked to common viral pathogens in a later analysis.

The chain uses TRBV10-3 and TRBJ2-5; possible D gene TRBD1, 6 bases. The sequenced sample consisted of PBMCs. The sequence came from a man aged 18 to 35 in good health and CMV-seropositive. The DNA of the CDR3 is TGTGCCATCAGCCCCACAGGGAAGGTAAAAGAGACCCAGTACTTC. Protein product: CAISPTGKVKETQYF.